A single sample is the source of the 26 T cell receptor beta chains below, sequenced in a study of T-cell reconstitution after alpha-beta-depleted transplantation in children. Using unique molecular identifiers, the investigators prepared the TCRbeta library. One entry per CDR3 protein results from TCRdb running MiXCR on the PCR reads. This repertoire shows about 350,000 distinct CDR3 sequences, around 15% found once; its top ten account for around two fifths. This sample comprised PBMCs, mostly from graft donor cells, obtained 360 days after TCRalphabeta/CD19-depleted stem cell transplant. These receptors were collected from a male patient between 2 and 10 years old who had a stem cell transplant for acute lymphoblastic leukemia, so the T cells may come from the graft donor.

This clonotype was found a few times. The V gene is TRBV29-1, the J gene TRBJ2-3; D not certain. Germline loops: CDR1 SQVTM, CDR2 ANQGSEA. This CDR3 has 10 residues. Deletions cut 5 bases from V and 7 bases from J, with 7 bases between. The CDR3 DNA is TGCAGCGTTCAAGCCTATACGCAGTATTTT. This translates into CSVQAYTQYF.

This clonotype appeared a few times. This chain joins TRBV4-3 and TRBJ2-7; TRBD2 agrees at 12 bases. Germline V gene lookup returns CDR1 LGHNA and CDR2 YSLEER. The V segment lost 0 bases and the J segment 3 bases; nucleotides outside the gene matches: 12. The CDR3 spans 19 residues. The CDR3 DNA reads as TGCGCCAGCAGCCAAGATTGGCTAGCGGGAGGGCCGCGCGACTACGAGCAGTACTTC. Its translation: CASSQDWLAGGPRDYEQYF.

This clonotype was seen more than once but under ten times. The V and J genes are TRBV29-1 and TRBJ2-3; D may be TRBD2 (5 bases). Between the trimmed V and J ends, which lost 4 bases and 0 bases, there was a span of 11 bases. The length of the CDR3 is 14 residues. CDR1 and CDR2 from the germline V gene are SQVTM and ANQGSEA. CDR3 sequence reads: CSVVVGVSTDTQYF. The CDR3 nucleotides are TGCAGCGTTGTAGTCGGGGTTAGCACAGATACGCAGTATTTT.

The chain is built from TRBV6-1 and TRBJ1-6; weak D call: TRBD1 (6 bases). Per the germline V gene, CDR1 is MNHNS and CDR2 is SASEGT. The CDR3 consists of 14 residues. The V gene lost 4 bases and the J gene lost 9 bases, with 13 bases spanning the gap. CDR3 DNA sequence: TGTGCCAGCAGTGGCGACAGGCTGGGTTCACCCCTCCACTTT. As protein: CASSGDRLGSPLHF.

This chain connects TRBV4-2 to TRBJ2-7; D is undetermined. V was cut by 4 bases and J by 12 bases, with 19 bases left in between. The CDR3 loop spans 13 amino acids. Germline V gives CDR1 LGHNA, CDR2 YNFKEQ. CDR3 residues: CASSPDLYEQWYF. Here the CDR3 DNA reads TGTGCCAGCAGCCCGGATCTATACGAGCAGTGGTACTTC.

The sample holds a few counts of this clonotype. The rearrangement joins TRBV27 to TRBJ2-2; 8 bases agree with TRBD1. The CDR3 is 15 amino acids. Germline V CDR1 and CDR2: MNHEY, SMNVEV (reference sequence). The ends lost 8 bases at V and 1 base at J; junction bases unmatched: 6. The CDR3 loop reads CASCSGTGNTGELFF. CDR3 coding DNA: TGTGCCAGCTGCTCAGGGACAGGGAACACCGGGGAGCTGTTTTTT.

The V gene is TRBV7-3, the J gene TRBJ2-7; D unclear. V was shortened by 0 bases and J by 7 bases, with 10 bases between the two germline ends. Germline CDR1 is SGHTA and CDR2 is FQGTGA. The CDR3 has 13 amino acids. CDR3 protein: CASSLTPSREQYF. The CDR3, as DNA: TGTGCCAGCAGCTTAACTCCGTCAAGGGAGCAGTACTTC.

This clonotype turned up a few times. The chain uses TRBV10-3 and TRBJ2-3; D is possibly TRBD2 (6 bases). Germline V gene sequence: CDR1 ENHRY, CDR2 SYGVKD. The CDR3 sequence is 13 residues long. V gave up 6 bases and J gave up 3 bases, with 10 bases separating them. As DNA, the CDR3 is TGTGCCATCAGCGGGAGTACGACAGATACGCAGTATTTT. As protein: CAISGSTTDTQYF.

This rearrangement joins TRBV20-1 to TRBJ2-3; D remains unclear. V was clipped by 0 bases and J by 7 bases, with 14 bases between them. Germline V gives CDR1 DFQATT, CDR2 SNEGSKA (reference sequence). This CDR3 has 14 residues. The CDR3 sequence: CSARDLGDLHTQYF. Here the CDR3 DNA reads TGCAGTGCTAGAGATCTCGGAGACCTCCATACGCAGTATTTT.

This clonotype was seen a few times. The chain joins TRBV21-1 to TRBJ2-1; the table assigns TRBD2, which was not confirmed against the DNA. TRBV21-1 is a pseudogene locus. The CDR3 is made up of 15 amino acids. As DNA, the CDR3 is TGTGCCAGCAGCAAGGGAATTCTGACGACTAGTGAGCAGTTCTTC. The encoded protein is CASSKGILTTSEQFF.

This clonotype was seen more than once but under ten times. The chain carries TRBV7-9 and TRBJ2-1; D possibly corresponds to TRBD2 (6 bases). The CDR3 is 16 residues long. CDR1 is SEHNR, CDR2 FQNEAQ, per germline (reference sequence). Trimming took 4 bases from V and 0 from J, leaving 13 bases between them. The chain's CDR3 is CASSSRTMSSYNEQFF. For the CDR3, the DNA is TGTGCCAGCAGCTCGAGGACTATGAGCTCCTACAATGAGCAGTTCTTC. Complete variable domain (other parts from reference TRBV7-9 and TRBJ2-1): DTGVSQNPRHKITKRGQNVTFRCDPISEHNRLYWYRQTLGQGPEFLTYFQNEAQLEKSRLLSDRFSAERPKGSFSTLEIQRTEQGDSAMYLCASSSRTMSSYNEQFFGPGTRLTVL.

The chain carries TRBV24-1 and TRBJ2-1; D gene uncertain. V was shortened by 9 bases and J by 2 bases, with 10 bases between the two germline ends. CDR1 is KGHDR and CDR2 is SFDVKD in the germline V gene. The CDR3 runs 13 residues. The CDR3 DNA reads TGTGCCACCGAAGACTGGACCTACAATGAGCAGTTCTTC. As protein: CATEDWTYNEQFF.

This clonotype was recorded a few times. J is TRBJ2-2 and V is TRBV14; D is unresolved. Germline CDR1 and CDR2: SGHDN and FVKESK. CDR3 length: 15 residues. V was shortened by 3 bases and J by 1 base, with 9 bases between the two germline ends. CDR3 residues: CASSHTLQNTGELFF. CDR3 nucleotide sequence: TGTGCCAGCAGCCATACGCTTCAGAACACCGGGGAGCTGTTTTTT.

There are a few counts of this clonotype. The chain employs TRBV3-1 and TRBJ2-7, with TRBD2 matching over 10 bases. The CDR3 extends over 16 amino acids. V was pared by 3 bases and J by 2 bases, with 7 bases of the junction left unmatched. Germline V gene sequence: CDR1 LGHDT, CDR2 YNNKEL (reference sequence). The CDR3 nucleotides are TGTGCCAGCAGCCATCTATCTAGCGGGAGTACCTACGAGCAGTACTTC. This encodes CASSHLSSGSTYEQYF.

The gene calls are TRBV4-1 and TRBJ2-3, with 7 bases lining up with TRBD2. The CDR3 length is 17 residues. Germline V CDR1 and CDR2: MGHRA, YSYEKL. The junction had 12 bases not matched to a gene; V was cut back by 1 base and J by 5 bases. CDR3 sequence: CASSQVGGLEVRDTQYF. The CDR3 nucleotides read TGCGCCAGCAGCCAAGTCGGGGGGTTGGAAGTACGAGATACGCAGTATTTT.

J is TRBJ2-5 and V is TRBV27, with unresolved D. CDR3 size: 16 residues. Germline lookup yields CDR1 MNHEY and CDR2 SMNVEV (reference sequence). Trimming removed 5 bases from V and 4 bases from J, with 20 bases in between. CDR3: CASSPLLVSLAETQYF. Here the CDR3 DNA reads TGTGCCAGCAGTCCCCTCCTAGTATCACTTGCAGAGACCCAGTACTTC.

This clonotype has only a few counts. V gene TRBV4-3 combines with J gene TRBJ2-6; D not certain. V was cut by 2 bases and J by 0 bases, with 14 bases left in between. Germline assignment: CDR1 LGHNA and CDR2 YSLEER. The CDR3 sequence is 18 residues long. The CDR3 DNA follows: TGCGCCAGCAGCCAATACCTAGGAACCAACTCTGGGGCCAACGTCCTGACTTTC. Translation: CASSQYLGTNSGANVLTF.

The chain links TRBV28 to TRBJ1-5; tentatively, D is TRBD1 (6 bases). The CDR3 runs to 17 residues. Per germline, CDR1 MDHEN and CDR2 SYDVKM. The ends were cut back, 2 bases at V and 0 bases at J, with 14 bases in the middle. CDR3 sequence: CASSLRQASYSNQPQHF. The CDR3, as DNA: TGTGCCAGCAGTTTAAGACAGGCCTCATATAGCAATCAGCCCCAGCATTTT.

This sequence joins TRBV20-1 and TRBJ2-3, with 12 bases that match TRBD2. The germline V gene has CDR1 DFQATT and CDR2 SNEGSKA (reference sequence). J lost 1 base, V lost 3 bases, and 11 bases had no gene match. The CDR3 has 18 amino acids. The CDR3 DNA sequence: TGCAGTGCTAGGTGGCTAGCGGGAGGGCCAGGGGGCACAGATACGCAGTATTTT. This gives the protein CSARWLAGGPGGTDTQYF.

The chain couples TRBV20-1 to TRBJ2-1, with 11 bases identical to TRBD2. The CDR3 runs 17 residues. V was pared by 1 base and J by 2 bases, with 7 bases of the junction left unmatched. Germline CDR1 DFQATT, CDR2 SNEGSKA (reference sequence). In DNA form, the CDR3 reads TGCAGTGCTAGAGGGTTACTAGCGGGAGCGACCTACAATGAGCAGTTCTTC. It is translated as CSARGLLAGATYNEQFF.

The gene calls are TRBV6-1 and TRBJ2-7; 10 bases fit TRBD1. The CDR3 consists of 18 residues. V gave up 4 bases and J gave up 0 bases; unmatched junction bases: 12. Germline CDR1 MNHNS, CDR2 SASEGT. CDR3 sequence: CASSGRDRGFLSSYEQYF. The CDR3 coding sequence is TGTGCCAGCAGTGGCCGGGACAGGGGATTCCTGAGCTCCTACGAGCAGTACTTC.

This clonotype has a handful of counts. The chain joins TRBV28 to TRBJ1-2, with D hard to call. The germline CDR1 and CDR2 sequences are MDHEN and SYDVKM. V lost 2 bases, J lost 7 bases, and 8 bases lay in between. The CDR3 extends over 12 amino acids. The CDR3 sequence is CASSLQFLGYTF. CDR3 sequence (DNA): TGTGCCAGCAGTTTACAATTCCTTGGCTACACCTTC.

For the CDR3, the DNA is TGCAGTGCACGGCTCCAAGAGACCCAGTACTTC. Encoded protein: CSARLQETQYF. This chain uses TRBV20-1 with TRBJ2-5; no reliable D call. The germline V gene encodes CDR1 DFQATT and CDR2 SNEGSKA (reference sequence). Trimming took 6 bases from V and 1 from J, leaving 6 bases between them. The CDR3 is 11 residues long.

This chain connects TRBV12-3 or TRBV12-4 to TRBJ2-2; no clear D. V was trimmed by 5 bases and J by 10 bases, leaving 14 bases between them. The CDR3 sequence is 13 residues long. The CDR3 DNA follows: TGTGCCAGCAGTCCGACTGCTACGATGGAGCTGTTTTTT. This gives the protein CASSPTATMELFF.

Points on this clonotype: No conserved phenylalanine or tryptophan ends this CDR3, so it is likely a read error. The CDR3 reads CAISAAGEYNEQFY. The CDR3 nucleotides are TGTGCCATCAGTGCAGCAGGGGAATACAATGAGCAGTTCTAC. The rearrangement links TRBV10-3 to TRBJ2-1; D is perhaps TRBD1 (6 bases). Trimming took 4 bases from V and 4 from J, leaving 11 bases between them. Per the germline V gene, CDR1 is ENHRY and CDR2 is SYGVKD. The CDR3 has 14 amino acids.

V gene TRBV6-2 or TRBV6-3 combines with J gene TRBJ1-2; 11 bases fit TRBD1. The CDR3 consists of 14 residues. Germline-derived CDR1 and CDR2 are MNHEY and SVGEGT. The V segment lost 6 bases and the J segment 9 bases; nucleotides outside the gene matches: 9. CDR3 sequence reads: CASSDWTGGRSYTF. CDR3 sequence (DNA): TGTGCCAGCAGCGATTGGACAGGGGGCAGGAGCTACACCTTC.